A single sample gave rise to the 7 T cell receptor beta chains below, sequenced in a study of T-cell memory formation after mild COVID-19. TCRdb used MiXCR to reprocess the 5' RACE reads, holding one entry per CDR3 protein. The sample shows 45,000 to 65,000 distinct CDR3 sequences, more than 8% of them seen only once. Sequenced material: PBMCs or a T cell subset sorted from them (not recorded which). Source of these receptors: a man between 18 and 35 years old who had mild COVID-19 (a few samples of this study predate the infection). Cell type and time point are not known.

This clonotype was seen many times. V gene TRBV12-3 or TRBV12-4 combines with J gene TRBJ1-5; 10 bases map to TRBD1. V shed 6 bases, J shed 7 bases, and the junction held 6 bases outside the gene matches. The CDR3 contains 14 residues. CDR3 protein: CASRLTGGSQPQHF. Here the CDR3 DNA reads TGTGCCAGCAGACTGACAGGGGGCAGCCAGCCCCAGCATTTT.

This clonotype is labeled as medium-sized. J is TRBJ2-3 and V is TRBV10-1; D not resolved. Germline CDR1 is WNHNN and CDR2 is SYGVQD (reference sequence). Trimming removed 3 bases at V and 0 bases at J, with 7 bases between. This CDR3 contains 14 residues. The CDR3 sequence is CASSEARSTDTQYF. CDR3 nucleotide sequence: TGCGCCAGCAGTGAAGCTAGGAGCACAGATACGCAGTATTTT.

This sequence joins TRBV5-1 and TRBJ2-5; 8 bases align to TRBD2. In germline, CDR1 is SGHRS, CDR2 YFSETQ. After removal of 0 bases from V and 4 bases from J, the junction contained 5 bases not matched to a gene. The CDR3 runs to 15 residues. CDR3 nucleotides: TGCGCCAGCAGCTTGGCCGTCGCGGGGGGAGAGACCCAGTACTTC. Translated, it gives CASSLAVAGGETQYF.

This sequence joins TRBV5-1 and TRBJ1-1; no reliable D call. The germline V and J ends were trimmed by 0 bases and 5 bases, with 8 bases remaining between them. Per germline, CDR1 SGHRS and CDR2 YFSETQ. This CDR3 has 13 amino acids. The CDR3 region has the DNA TGCGCCAGCAGCTTGGATCCAGAGACTGAAGCTTTCTTT. Translated, it gives CASSLDPETEAFF.

This clonotype was seen a few times. The V and J genes are TRBV7-2 and TRBJ2-6; TRBD1 agrees at 12 bases. Germline values: CDR1 SGHTA, CDR2 FQGNSA. This CDR3 region has 17 residues. Trimming removed 5 bases from V and 3 bases from J; junction bases left unmatched: 5. CDR3 nucleotides: TGTGCCAGCAGCCCCGGGACAGGGGGCGGTGGGGCCAACGTCCTGACTTTC. Its protein is CASSPGTGGGGANVLTF.

This clonotype was found a few times. The V and J genes are TRBV5-6 and TRBJ2-5; D may be TRBD2 (5 bases). Trimming took 3 bases from V and 4 from J, leaving 16 bases between them. Germline CDR1 and CDR2: SGHDT and YYEEEE. This CDR3 is 15 amino acids long. The CDR3 here is CASSSSPGEGETQYF. In DNA, the CDR3 is TGTGCCAGCAGCTCGAGTCCCGGGGAAGGAGAGACCCAGTACTTC. Combining the CDR3 with reference TRBV5-6 and TRBJ2-5 gives the whole variable domain DAGVTQSPTHLIKTRGQQVTLRCSPKSGHDTVSWYQQALGQGPQFIFQYYEEEERQRGNFPDRFSGHQFPNYSSELNVNALLLGDSALYLCASSSSPGEGETQYFGPGTRLLVL.

This clonotype has a handful of counts. V and J are TRBV4-3 and TRBJ1-1, with 8 bases identical to TRBD1. The trim removed 0 bases at V and 4 bases at J, leaving 13 bases unmatched. Germline-derived CDR1 and CDR2 are LGHNA and YSLEER. The CDR3 consists of 18 residues. CDR3 DNA sequence: TGCGCCAGCAGCCAAGATTCGAGGACAGGGCGGTGGGGCACTGAAGCTTTCTTT. It specifies CASSQDSRTGRWGTEAFF.